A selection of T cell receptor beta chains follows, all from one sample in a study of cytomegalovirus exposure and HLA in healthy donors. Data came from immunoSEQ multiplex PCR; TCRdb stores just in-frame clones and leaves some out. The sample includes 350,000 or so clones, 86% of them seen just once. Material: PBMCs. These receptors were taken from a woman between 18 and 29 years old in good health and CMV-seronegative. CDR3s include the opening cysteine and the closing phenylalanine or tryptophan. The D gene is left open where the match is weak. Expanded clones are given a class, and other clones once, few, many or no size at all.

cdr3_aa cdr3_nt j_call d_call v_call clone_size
CASSLASGGYEQYF TGTGCCAGCAGTTTAGCTAGCGGGGGCTACGAGCAGTACTTC TRBJ2-7 TRBD2 TRBV7-2 .
CAISAGTGGTEAFF TGTGCCATCAGTGCGGGGACAGGAGGCACTGAAGCTTTCTTT TRBJ1-1 TRBD1 TRBV10-3 .
CATGSDRGGLRGEQYF TGTGCCACCGGATCAGACCGTGGTGGCCTTCGGGGCGAGCAGTACTTC TRBJ2-7 . TRBV2 once
CASRTGAGGSYEQFF TGTGCCAGCAGAACGGGAGCGGGAGGGTCTTATGAGCAGTTCTTC TRBJ2-1 TRBD2 TRBV27 .
CASSLVQGNTEAFF TGTGCCAGCAGCTTAGTACAGGGGAACACTGAAGCTTTCTTT TRBJ1-1 . TRBV7-9 .
CASSIPRQLVNQPQHF TGTGCCAGTAGTATACCTCGACAGCTAGTTAATCAGCCCCAGCATTTT TRBJ1-5 . TRBV19 .
CASRTGQVNTGELFF TGTGCCAGTAGGACGGGACAGGTGAACACCGGGGAGCTGTTTTTT TRBJ2-2 TRBD1 TRBV19 .
CASSSSSGANVLTF TGTGCCAGCAGTTCGAGCTCTGGGGCCAACGTCCTGACTTTC TRBJ2-6 . TRBV14 once
CASSLAPGGEQFF TGTGCCAGCAGCTTAGCCCCGGGTGGCGAGCAGTTCTTC TRBJ2-1 . TRBV7-2 .
CASSRGQGNREQYF TGCGCCAGCAGCCGGGGACAGGGAAACCGCGAGCAGTACTTC TRBJ2-7 TRBD1 TRBV4-3 .
CASGSRGRTDTQYF TGTGCCAGCGGGAGTAGGGGGCGCACAGATACGCAGTATTTT TRBJ2-3 TRBD1 TRBV2 .
CASSLVLAGGPSDTQYF TGTGCCAGCAGCTTAGTGCTAGCGGGAGGGCCCTCGGATACGCAGTATTTT TRBJ2-3 TRBD2 TRBV7-2 .
CASSPWTSGLYNEQFF TGTGCCAGCAGTCCGTGGACTAGCGGTTTATACAATGAGCAGTTCTTC TRBJ2-1 TRBD2 TRBV27 once
CASSETSGAYNEQFF TGTGCCAGCAGCGAGACTAGCGGAGCCTACAATGAGCAGTTCTTC TRBJ2-1 TRBD2 TRBV5-4 .
CASSLSPSGSSGYNEQFF TGTGCCAGCAGCTTAAGTCCTAGCGGGAGTTCAGGGTACAATGAGCAGTTCTTC TRBJ2-1 TRBD2 TRBV7-8 .
CASSLLPGNEQFF TGTGCCAGCAGCTTATTACCCGGCAATGAGCAGTTCTTC TRBJ2-1 . TRBV7-3 .
CASSQDGLTGTGELFF TGCGCCAGCAGCCAAGACGGCCTAACGGGGACCGGGGAGCTGTTTTTT TRBJ2-2 . TRBV4-3 .
CASSQDSLAGNYEQYF TGCGCCAGCAGCCAAGACAGCCTAGCGGGGAACTACGAGCAGTACTTC TRBJ2-7 TRBD2 TRBV4-3 .
CASRGQGARNEQFF TGTGCCAGCAGAGGACAGGGGGCGCGCAATGAGCAGTTCTTC TRBJ2-1 TRBD1 TRBV27 .
CASSLDMNTEAFF TGTGCCAGCAGTTTAGACATGAACACTGAAGCTTTCTTT TRBJ1-1 . TRBV28 few